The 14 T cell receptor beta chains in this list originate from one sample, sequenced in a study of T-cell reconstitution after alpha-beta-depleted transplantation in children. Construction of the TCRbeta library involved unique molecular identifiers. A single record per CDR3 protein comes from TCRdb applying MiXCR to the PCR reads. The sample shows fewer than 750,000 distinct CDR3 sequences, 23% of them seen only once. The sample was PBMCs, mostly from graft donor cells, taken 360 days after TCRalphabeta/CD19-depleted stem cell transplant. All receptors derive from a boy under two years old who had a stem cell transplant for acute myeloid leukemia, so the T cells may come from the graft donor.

The CDR3 reads CASSKGGDNVYEQYF. The CDR3 nucleotides read TGTGCCAGCAGCAAGGGGGGGGACAACGTCTACGAGCAGTACTTC. The J gene is TRBJ2-7, the V gene TRBV9; perhaps TRBD2 as D (7 bases). Germline CDR1 SGDLS, CDR2 YYNGEE. V lost 4 bases and J lost 3, with 17 bases in between. The CDR3 has 15 residues. Full variable domain (remainder filled in from reference TRBV9 and TRBJ2-7): DSGVTQTPKHLITATGQRVTLRCSPRSGDLSVYWYQQSLDQGLQFLIQYYNGEERAKGNILERFSAQQFPDLHSELNLSSLELGDSALYFCASSKGGDNVYEQYFGPGTRLTVT.

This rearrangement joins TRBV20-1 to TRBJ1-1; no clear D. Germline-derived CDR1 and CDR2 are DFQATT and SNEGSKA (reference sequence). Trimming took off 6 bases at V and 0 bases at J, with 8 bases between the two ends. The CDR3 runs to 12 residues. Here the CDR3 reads CSAVDLNTEAFF. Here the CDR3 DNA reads TGCAGTGCCGTGGACCTGAACACTGAAGCTTTCTTT.

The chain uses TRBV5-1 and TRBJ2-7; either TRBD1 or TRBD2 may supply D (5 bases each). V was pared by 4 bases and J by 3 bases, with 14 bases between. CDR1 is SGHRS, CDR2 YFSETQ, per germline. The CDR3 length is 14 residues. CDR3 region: CASSPYPGSYEQYV. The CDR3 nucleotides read TGCGCCAGCAGCCCATATCCAGGGAGCTACGAGCAGTACGTC.

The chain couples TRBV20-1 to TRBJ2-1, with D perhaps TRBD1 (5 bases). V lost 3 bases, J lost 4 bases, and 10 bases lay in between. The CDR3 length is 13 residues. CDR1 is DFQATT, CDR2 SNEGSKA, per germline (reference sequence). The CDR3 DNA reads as TGCAGTGCTAGGCGCAGGACATACAATGAGCAGTTCTTC. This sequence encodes CSARRRTYNEQFF.

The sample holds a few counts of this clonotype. The DNA of the CDR3 is TGTGCCAGCAGCTTCCCCGCAGGGGGCTACAATGAGCAGTTCTTC. Protein: CASSFPAGGYNEQFF. V is TRBV13 and J is TRBJ2-1; TRBD1 matches at 7 bases. CDR3 length: 15 amino acids. The germline V gene encodes CDR1 PRHDT and CDR2 FYEKMQ (reference sequence). Trimming at V came to 3 bases and at J to 3 bases, leaving 5 bases not matched to a gene.

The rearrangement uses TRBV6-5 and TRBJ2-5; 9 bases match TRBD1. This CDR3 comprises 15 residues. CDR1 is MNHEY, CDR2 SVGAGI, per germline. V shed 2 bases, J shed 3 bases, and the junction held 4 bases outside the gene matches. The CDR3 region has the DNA TGTGCCAGCAGTTACGGACAGGGGCCTAAAGAGACCCAGTACTTC. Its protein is CASSYGQGPKETQYF.

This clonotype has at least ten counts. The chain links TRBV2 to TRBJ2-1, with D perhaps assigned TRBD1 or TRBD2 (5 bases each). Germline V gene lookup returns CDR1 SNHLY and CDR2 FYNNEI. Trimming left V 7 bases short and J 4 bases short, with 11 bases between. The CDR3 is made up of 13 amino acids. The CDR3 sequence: CASTLGEYNEQFF. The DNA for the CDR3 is TGTGCCAGCACTCTGGGGGAATACAATGAGCAGTTCTTC. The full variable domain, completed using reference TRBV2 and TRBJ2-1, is EPEVTQTPSHQVTQMGQEVILRCVPISNHLYFYWYRQILGQKVEFLVSFYNNEISEKSEIFDDQFSVERPDGSNFTLKIRSTKLEDSAMYFCASTLGEYNEQFFGPGTRLTVL.

The CDR3 DNA reads TGTGCCAGCTCACCCACGGGGGGTGAGCAGTACGTC. Translating gives CASSPTGGEQYV. This chain links TRBV18 with TRBJ2-7; 7 nucleotides align to TRBD2. Germline V gives CDR1 KGHSH, CDR2 LQKENI. J was trimmed by 7 bases and V by 3 bases; bases with no gene match: 3. The CDR3 loop spans 12 amino acids.

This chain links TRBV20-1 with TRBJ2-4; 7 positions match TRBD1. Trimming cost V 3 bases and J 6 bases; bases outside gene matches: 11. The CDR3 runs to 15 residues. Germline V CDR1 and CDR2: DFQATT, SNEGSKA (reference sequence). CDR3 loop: CSARVVGRGSNIQYF. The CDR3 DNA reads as TGCAGTGCTAGGGTGGTCGGCAGGGGGTCAAACATTCAGTACTTC.

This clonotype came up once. CDR3 protein: CASSYTGVHTDTQYF. The CDR3 nucleotides are TGTGCCAGCAGTTACACAGGGGTCCACACAGATACGCAGTATTTT. The rearrangement links TRBV6-2 or TRBV6-3 to TRBJ2-3; TRBD1 aligns across 7 bases. The CDR3 runs to 15 residues. J gave up 2 bases and V 2 bases, and 4 bases lay outside the gene matches. Germline V gene lookup returns CDR1 MNHEY and CDR2 SVGEGT.

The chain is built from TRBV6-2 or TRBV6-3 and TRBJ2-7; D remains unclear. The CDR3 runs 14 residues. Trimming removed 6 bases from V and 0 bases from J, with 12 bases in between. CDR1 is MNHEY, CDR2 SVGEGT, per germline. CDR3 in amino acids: CASRFSVNSYEQYF. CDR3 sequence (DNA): TGTGCCAGCAGGTTTTCCGTCAACTCCTACGAGCAGTACTTC.

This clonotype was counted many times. The CDR3 loop is CASNRETGDYNEQFF. As DNA, the CDR3 is TGTGCCAGCAATAGAGAGACAGGGGACTACAATGAGCAGTTCTTC. The gene calls are TRBV12-3 or TRBV12-4 and TRBJ2-1; 8 positions match TRBD1. The CDR3 is made up of 15 amino acids. V lost 7 bases to trimming and J lost 3 bases; unmatched junction nucleotides: 8.

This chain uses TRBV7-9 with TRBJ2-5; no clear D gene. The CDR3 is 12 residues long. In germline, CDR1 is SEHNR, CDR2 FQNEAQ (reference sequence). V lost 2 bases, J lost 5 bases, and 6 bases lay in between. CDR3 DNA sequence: TGTGCCAGCAGCTTAAGATACGAGACCCAGTACTTC. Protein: CASSLRYETQYF.

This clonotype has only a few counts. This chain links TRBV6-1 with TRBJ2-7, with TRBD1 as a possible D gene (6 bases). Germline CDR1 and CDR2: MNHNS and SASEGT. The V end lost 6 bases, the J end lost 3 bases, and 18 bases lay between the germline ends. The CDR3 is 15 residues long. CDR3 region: CASSRTQGGLYEQYF. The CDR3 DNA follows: TGTGCCAGCAGCCGAACACAGGGTGGACTCTACGAGCAGTACTTC.